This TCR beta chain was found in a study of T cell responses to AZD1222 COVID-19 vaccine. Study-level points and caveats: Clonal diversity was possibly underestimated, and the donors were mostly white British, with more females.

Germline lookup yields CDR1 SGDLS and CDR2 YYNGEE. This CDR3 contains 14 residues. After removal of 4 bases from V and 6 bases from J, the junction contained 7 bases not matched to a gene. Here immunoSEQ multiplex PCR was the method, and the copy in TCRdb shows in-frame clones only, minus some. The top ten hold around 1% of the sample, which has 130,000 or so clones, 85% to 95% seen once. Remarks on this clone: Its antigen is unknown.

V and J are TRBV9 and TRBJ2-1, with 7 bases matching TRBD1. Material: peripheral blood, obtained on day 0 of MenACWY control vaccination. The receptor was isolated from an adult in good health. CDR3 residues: CASSPRTGGNEQFF. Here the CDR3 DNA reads TGTGCCAGCAGCCCCAGGACAGGCGGCAATGAGCAGTTCTTC.